This note documents a single TCR beta chain sequence. Its antigen is as yet unknown. CDR1 is LNHDA and CDR2 is SQIVND in the germline V gene (reference sequence). The CDR3 extends over 16 amino acids. Trimming removed 2 bases from V and 0 bases from J, with 14 bases in between. This entry belongs to a study of a mutant IDH1 vaccine in newly diagnosed glioma. Indicated time point: week 35, safety follow-up. Each dose of the vaccine consisted of 300 ug of mutant IDH1 20-mer peptide, with topical imiquimod. Across weeks 1, 3, 5, 7, 11, 15, 19 and 23, patients received a vaccination each time, eight in all. The method was immunoSEQ multiplex PCR; TCRdb's version includes in-frame clones alone and lacks a portion of them. The table lists about 32,000 clones, around four fifths of them singletons.

The sequenced sample was PBMCs, obtained from a glioma patient whose treatment included an IDH1 peptide vaccine. The rearrangement uses TRBV19 and TRBJ2-7, with a tentative D call TRBD1 (6 bases). The clonotype originates from a man aged 40-49 years with glioma. Some clones in this sample may be carry-over from other donors' samples. CDR3 sequence (DNA): TGTGCCAGTAGTATAAAGGCCGGGACACCCTCCTACGAGCAGTACTTC. As protein: CASSIKAGTPSYEQYF. Filled out from reference TRBV19 and TRBJ2-7, the complete variable domain reads DGGITQSPKYLFRKEGQNVTLSCEQNLNHDAMYWYRQDPGQGLRLIYYSQIVNDFQKGDIAEGYSVSREKKESFPLTVTSAQKNPTAFYLCASSIKAGTPSYEQYFGPGTRLTVT.